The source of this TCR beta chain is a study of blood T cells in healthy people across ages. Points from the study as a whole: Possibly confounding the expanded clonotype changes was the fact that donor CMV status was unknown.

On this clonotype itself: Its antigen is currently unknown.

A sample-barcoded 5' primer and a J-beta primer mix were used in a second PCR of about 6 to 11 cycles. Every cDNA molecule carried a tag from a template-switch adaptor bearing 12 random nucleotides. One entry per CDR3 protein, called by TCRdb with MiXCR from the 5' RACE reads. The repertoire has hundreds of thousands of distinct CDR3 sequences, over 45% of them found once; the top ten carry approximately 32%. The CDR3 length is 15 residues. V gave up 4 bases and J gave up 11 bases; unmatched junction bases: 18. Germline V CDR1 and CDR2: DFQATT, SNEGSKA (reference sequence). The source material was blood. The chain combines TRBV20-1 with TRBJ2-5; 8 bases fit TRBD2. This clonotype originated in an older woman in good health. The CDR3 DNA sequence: TGCAGTGCTATCAATAGGGCGCGGGGGGACAATGAGCAGTACTTC. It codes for CSAINRARGDNEQYF.